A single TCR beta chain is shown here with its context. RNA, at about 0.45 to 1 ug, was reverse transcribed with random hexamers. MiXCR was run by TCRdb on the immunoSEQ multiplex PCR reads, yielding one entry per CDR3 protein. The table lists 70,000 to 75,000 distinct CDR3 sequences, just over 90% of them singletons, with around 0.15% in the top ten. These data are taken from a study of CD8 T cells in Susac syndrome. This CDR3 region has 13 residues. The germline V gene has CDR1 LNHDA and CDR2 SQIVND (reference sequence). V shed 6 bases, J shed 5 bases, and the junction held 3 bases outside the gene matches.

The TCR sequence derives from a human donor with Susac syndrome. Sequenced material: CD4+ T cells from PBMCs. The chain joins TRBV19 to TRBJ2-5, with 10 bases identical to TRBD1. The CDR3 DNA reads TGTGCCAGTAGCCGGGACAGGGGTGAGACCCAGTACTTC. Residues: CASSRDRGETQYF.